This T cell receptor beta chain is drawn from a study of OX40 agonist ivuxolimab in advanced cancers. About the study: Antecedent anti-PD-1, anti-PD-L1 or anti-CTLA-4 therapy was permissible, with 35% to 40% having received some.

Trimming cost V 4 bases and J 1 base, with 2 bases left between them. The CDR3 sequence is 11 residues long. The germline V gene has CDR1 SGHRS and CDR2 YFSETQ. Prior autoimmune disease or systemic immunosuppression barred patients. Generated by immunoSEQ multiplex PCR, the TCRdb table keeps only in-frame clones and is missing some. The profile shows about 110,000 clones, 91% of them singletons. This clonotype was obtained from an adult with an advanced solid tumor such as melanoma, head and neck, liver or kidney cancer. V gene TRBV5-1 combines with J gene TRBJ1-2; D not resolved. This specimen was CD4+ or CD8+ T cells sorted from blood, taken in a trial of the OX40 agonist ivuxolimab. CDR3 nucleotides: TGCGCCAGCAGCGGTAACTATGGCTACACCTTC. Amino acids: CASSGNYGYTF. Full variable domain (rest looked up from reference TRBV5-1 and TRBJ1-2): KAGVTQTPRYLIKTRGQQVTLSCSPISGHRSVSWYQQTPGQGLQFLFEYFSETQRNKGNFPGRFSGRQFSNSRSEMNVSTLELGDSALYLCASSGNYGYTFGSGTRLTVV.